Included here is one TCR beta chain sequence, with context. The antigen is not known. These data belong to a study of PD-1 blockade in classical Hodgkin lymphoma. Germline V gene lookup returns CDR1 MNHNS and CDR2 SASEGT. V lost 2 bases and J 7 bases, leaving 14 bases between the germline ends. The CDR3 has 15 residues. The protocol was immunoSEQ multiplex PCR, while the TCRdb copy is restricted to in-frame clones and leaves out a portion. The sample lists 75,000 to 100,000 clones, 85% to 95% occurring once. Study observations and caveats: Complete responders matched newly diagnosed patients in baseline diversity.

Regarding time point: cycle 4 day 1 (C4D1), after 5 to 7 weeks of nivolumab. Each of the patients experienced relapse following autologous stem cell transplantation, and their brentuximab vedotin exposure differed. When best responses were assessed, they were complete response, partial response or progressive disease. The receptor was isolated from a human donor with classical Hodgkin lymphoma. Here the sequenced sample was peripheral blood mononuclear cells (PBMCs), taken before the fourth cycle of nivolumab. The V gene is TRBV6-1, the J gene TRBJ1-4; unclear D gene. The CDR3 DNA is TGTGCCAGCAGTGAAATGCTGGGAGTAGGTGAAAAACTGTTTTTT. Its protein is CASSEMLGVGEKLFF.